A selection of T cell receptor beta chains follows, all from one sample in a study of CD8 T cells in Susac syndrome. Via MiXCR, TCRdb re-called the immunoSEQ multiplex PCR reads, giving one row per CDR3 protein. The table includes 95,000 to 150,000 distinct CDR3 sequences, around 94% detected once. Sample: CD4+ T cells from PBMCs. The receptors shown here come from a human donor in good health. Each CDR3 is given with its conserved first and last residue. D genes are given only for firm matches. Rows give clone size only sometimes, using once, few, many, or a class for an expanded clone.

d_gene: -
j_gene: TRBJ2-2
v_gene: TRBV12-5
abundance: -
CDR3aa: CASGLEQVAGELFF
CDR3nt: TGTGCTAGTGGTTTAGAACAAGTCGCCGGGGAGCTGTTTTTT

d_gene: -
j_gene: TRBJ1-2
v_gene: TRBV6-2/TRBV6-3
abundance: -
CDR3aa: CASSPGLTNYGYTF
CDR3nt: TGTGCCAGCAGCCCGGGACTGACTAACTATGGCTACACCTTC

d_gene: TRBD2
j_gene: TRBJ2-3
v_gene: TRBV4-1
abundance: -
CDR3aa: CASSQDQTSGTRAQYF
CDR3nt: TGCGCCAGCAGCCAAGATCAGACTAGCGGGACCCGCGCGCAGTATTTT

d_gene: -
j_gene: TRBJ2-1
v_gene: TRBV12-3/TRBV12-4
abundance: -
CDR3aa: CASKTAGSLNEQFF
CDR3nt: TGTGCCAGCAAGACGGCAGGGTCGCTGAATGAGCAGTTCTTC

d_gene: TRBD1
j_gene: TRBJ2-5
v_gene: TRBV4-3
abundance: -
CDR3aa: CASSQVTGGLETQYF
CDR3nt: TGCGCCAGCAGCCAAGTCACAGGGGGCCTGGAGACCCAGTACTTC

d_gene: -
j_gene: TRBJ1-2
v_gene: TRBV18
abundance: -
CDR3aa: CASSPPVSEVYGYTF
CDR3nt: TGTGCCAGCTCACCACCCGTTTCTGAGGTCTATGGCTACACCTTC

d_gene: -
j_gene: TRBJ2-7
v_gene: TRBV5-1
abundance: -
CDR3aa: CASSLADYSYEQYF
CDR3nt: TGCGCCAGCAGCTTGGCAGACTACTCCTACGAGCAGTACTTC

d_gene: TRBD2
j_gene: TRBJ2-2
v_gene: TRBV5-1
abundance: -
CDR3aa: CATRPGGQITGELFF
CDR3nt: TGCGCCACTCGACCGGGGGGGCAAATCACCGGGGAGCTGTTTTTT

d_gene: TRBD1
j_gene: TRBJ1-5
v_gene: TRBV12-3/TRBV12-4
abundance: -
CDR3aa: CASSRTGSNQPQHF
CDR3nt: TGTGCCAGCAGCCGGACAGGGTCCAATCAGCCCCAGCATTTT

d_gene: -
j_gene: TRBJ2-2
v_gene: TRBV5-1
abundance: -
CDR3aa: CASSMDGIYTGELFF
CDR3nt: TGCGCCAGCAGCATGGACGGAATTTACACCGGGGAGCTGTTTTTT

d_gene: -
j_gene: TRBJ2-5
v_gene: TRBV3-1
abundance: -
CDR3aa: CASSPSRLPNQETQYF
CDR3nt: TGTGCCAGCAGTCCTTCGAGACTGCCCAACCAAGAGACCCAGTACTTC

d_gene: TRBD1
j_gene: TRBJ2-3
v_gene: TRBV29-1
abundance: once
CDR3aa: CSGRDSLIDTQYF
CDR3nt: TGCAGCGGCCGGGACAGCCTCATTGATACGCAGTATTTT

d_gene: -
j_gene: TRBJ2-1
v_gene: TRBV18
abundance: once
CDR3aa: CASSPPGMNEQFF
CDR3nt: TGTGCCAGCTCACCGCCAGGGATGAATGAGCAGTTCTTC

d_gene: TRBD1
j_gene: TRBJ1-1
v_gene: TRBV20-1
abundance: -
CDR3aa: CSARQGAGDTEAFF
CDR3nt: TGCAGTGCTAGACAGGGGGCAGGGGACACTGAAGCTTTCTTT

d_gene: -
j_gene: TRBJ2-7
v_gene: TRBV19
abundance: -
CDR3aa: CASSIIFEDEQYF
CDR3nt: TGTGCCAGTAGTATCATTTTTGAGGACGAGCAGTACTTC

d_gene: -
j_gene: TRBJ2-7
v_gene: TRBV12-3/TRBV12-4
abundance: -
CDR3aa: CASSLAGGAGPPNYEQYF
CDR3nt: TGTGCCAGCAGTTTAGCAGGAGGGGCCGGACCACCAAACTACGAGCAGTACTTC

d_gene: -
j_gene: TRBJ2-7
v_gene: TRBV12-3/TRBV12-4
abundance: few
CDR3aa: CASSPTGTGRNEQYF
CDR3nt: TGTGCCAGCAGTCCAACCGGGACGGGAAGGAACGAGCAGTACTTC

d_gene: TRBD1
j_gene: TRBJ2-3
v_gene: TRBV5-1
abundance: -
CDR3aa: CASTPGLTGGGTDTQYF
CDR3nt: TGCGCCAGCACCCCGGGCCTTACAGGGGGAGGCACAGATACGCAGTATTTT

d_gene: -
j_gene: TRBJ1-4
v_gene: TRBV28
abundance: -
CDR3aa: CASSLKDGGTNEKLFF
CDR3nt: TGTGCCAGCAGTTTAAAGGACGGGGGGACTAATGAAAAACTGTTTTTT

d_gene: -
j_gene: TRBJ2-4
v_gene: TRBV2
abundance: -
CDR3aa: CASSANPATALAKNIQYF
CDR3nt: TGTGCCAGCAGTGCTAACCCCGCGACCGCCTTAGCCAAAAACATTCAGTACTTC

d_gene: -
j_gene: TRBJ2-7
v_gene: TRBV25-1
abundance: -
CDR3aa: CASSRGVYEQYF
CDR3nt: TGTGCCAGCAGTAGAGGTGTCTACGAGCAGTACTTC

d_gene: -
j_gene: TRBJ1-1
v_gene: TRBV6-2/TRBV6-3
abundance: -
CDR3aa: CASSDRGGGTEAFF
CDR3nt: TGTGCCAGCAGTGACCGGGGGGGTGGAACTGAAGCTTTCTTT

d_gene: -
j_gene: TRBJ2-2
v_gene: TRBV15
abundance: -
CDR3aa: CATSRDRVTGELFF
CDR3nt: TGTGCCACCAGCAGAGATCGTGTCACCGGGGAGCTGTTTTTT

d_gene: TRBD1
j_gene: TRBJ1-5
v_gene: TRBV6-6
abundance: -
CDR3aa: CASSDPTTGQPQHF
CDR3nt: TGTGCCAGCAGTGACCCAACGACAGGGCAGCCCCAGCATTTT

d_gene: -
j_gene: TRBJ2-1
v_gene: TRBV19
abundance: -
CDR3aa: CASSMRNGLQYNEQFF
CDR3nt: TGTGCCAGTAGTATGAGAAACGGACTGCAATACAATGAGCAGTTCTTC

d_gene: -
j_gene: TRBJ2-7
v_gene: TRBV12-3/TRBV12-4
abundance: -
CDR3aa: CASSPSTTTAVRQYF
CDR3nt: TGTGCCAGCAGTCCTTCCACCACGACCGCGGTTAGGCAGTACTTC